These 32 T cell receptor beta chains were sequenced from one sample in a study of T cell repertoires in aging, cancer and after chemotherapy. Amplification of TCR beta used genomic DNA extracted from peripheral blood. Multiplex touch-down PCR with TRB-A/B primers amplified rearranged V-D-J TRB sequences. TCRdb re-analysed the multiplex PCR reads in MiXCR, keeping a single row per CDR3 protein. The sample holds fewer than 15,000 distinct CDR3 sequences, roughly 26% seen once. The sequenced sample consisted of blood. The receptor set was obtained from a human donor in good health.

This clonotype was picked up a small number of times. The V gene is TRBV4-1, the J gene TRBJ1-6; 8 nucleotides match TRBD1. Per the germline V gene, CDR1 is MGHRA and CDR2 is YSYEKL. Trimming at V came to 4 bases and at J to 5 bases, leaving 13 bases not matched to a gene. The CDR3 runs to 18 residues. The CDR3 spells CASSPHAHRGTNNSPLHF. In DNA, the CDR3 is TGCGCCAGCAGCCCCCACGCTCACAGGGGGACGAATAATTCACCCCTCCACTTT.

The chain uses TRBV5-6 and TRBJ2-7; 7 bases are a match to TRBD2. Germline CDR1 reads SGHDT; CDR2 reads YYEEEE. The CDR3 sequence is 14 residues long. Trimming took 4 bases from V and 5 from J; bases not matched to a gene: 9. CDR3 sequence reads: CASSPAGPRNEQYF. CDR3 DNA: TGTGCCAGCAGCCCAGCGGGACCTCGGAACGAGCAGTACTTC.

This clonotype was counted between two and nine times. The chain is built from TRBV20-1 and TRBJ1-5, with D maybe TRBD1 (6 bases). This CDR3 is 14 amino acids long. Between the trimmed V and J ends, which lost 3 bases and 2 bases, there was a span of 11 bases. CDR1 DFQATT and CDR2 SNEGSKA come from the germline V gene (reference sequence). This chain's CDR3 is CSASAGARNQPQHF. CDR3 coding DNA: TGCAGTGCTAGCGCGGGGGCCCGCAATCAGCCCCAGCATTTT.

The sample holds many counts of this clonotype. V and J are TRBV19 and TRBJ1-1, with 8 nucleotides matching TRBD1. This CDR3 contains 15 residues. CDR1 LNHDA and CDR2 SQIVND come from the germline V gene (reference sequence). V lost 1 base and J lost 1; bases outside the gene matches: 2. CDR3 nucleotide sequence: TGTGCCAGTAGTATAGTAGGGACAGGGAACACTGAAGCTTTCTTT. It encodes CASSIVGTGNTEAFF.

Only a few counts were recorded for this clonotype. The J gene is TRBJ1-2, the V gene TRBV6-1; TRBD1 agrees at 8 bases. The CDR3 has 13 amino acids. CDR1 and CDR2 (germline): MNHNS, SASEGT. V was clipped by 6 bases and J by 8 bases; unmatched bases: 8. The CDR3 DNA reads TGTGCCAGCAGAACGACAGGGGAGGGAGGCTACACCTTC. Translation gives CASRTTGEGGYTF.

The J gene is TRBJ1-2, the V gene TRBV25-1, with TRBD1 as a possible D gene (5 bases). The CDR3 contains 13 residues. The V and J ends lost 6 bases and 8 bases respectively, with 16 bases between them. Germline-derived CDR1 and CDR2 are MGHDK and SYGVNS. CDR3 sequence: CASSPGALGGYTF. The CDR3 coding sequence is TGTGCCAGCAGCCCTGGGGCGCTCGGGGGCTACACCTTC.

This clonotype is medium-sized. The chain links TRBV12-3 or TRBV12-4 to TRBJ2-7; no clear D. This CDR3 is 11 amino acids long. Trimming shortened V by 4 bases and J by 3 bases, and 4 bases separated the two germline ends. The CDR3: CASSYSYEQYF. CDR3 nucleotide sequence: TGTGCCAGCAGTTACAGCTACGAGCAGTACTTC.

This sequence joins TRBV24-1 and TRBJ1-5; maybe TRBD1 (6 bases). The V end lost 5 bases, the J end lost 5 bases, and 9 bases lay between the germline ends. From germline, CDR1 is KGHDR and CDR2 SFDVKD. This CDR3 is 13 amino acids long. The CDR3 loop reads CATSGSGDQPQHF. The CDR3 DNA is TGTGCCACCAGTGGGTCAGGGGATCAGCCCCAGCATTTT.

The chain links TRBV7-9 to TRBJ2-1; D not resolved. V gave up 2 bases and J gave up 4 bases, with 15 bases separating them. Germline V lookup: CDR1 SEHNR, CDR2 FQNEAQ (reference sequence). There are 16 residues in the CDR3. The CDR3 nucleotides are TGTGCCAGCAGCTTATTCTGGCAGAACCCGTACAATGAGCAGTTCTTC. Translating gives CASSLFWQNPYNEQFF.

The rearrangement uses TRBV12-3 or TRBV12-4 and TRBJ1-2, with D possibly being TRBD1 (6 bases). Trimming left V 2 bases short and J 3 bases short, with 19 bases between. The CDR3 extends over 17 amino acids. The CDR3 here is CASSLSGGRSYYYGYTF. The DNA of the CDR3 is TGTGCCAGCAGTTTATCCGGGGGGCGGTCTTATTACTATGGCTACACCTTC.

The chain uses TRBV6-5 and TRBJ1-1; no firm D call. There are 14 residues in the CDR3. The V gene's germline CDR1 is MNHEY and CDR2 SVGAGI. Trimming left V 0 bases short and J 0 bases short, with 5 bases between. CDR3 loop: CASSYSGLNTEAFF. The CDR3 bases are TGTGCCAGCAGTTACTCGGGATTGAACACTGAAGCTTTCTTT.

This clonotype was seen only a few times. The V call is TRBV24-1, the J call TRBJ2-1, with D possibly being TRBD2 (5 bases). CDR3 size: 13 residues. The germline V and J ends were trimmed by 3 bases and 6 bases, with 8 bases remaining between them. Germline-derived CDR1 and CDR2 are KGHDR and SFDVKD. CDR3 region: CATSDQDSNEQFF. The CDR3 bases are TGTGCCACCAGTGATCAGGACTCCAATGAGCAGTTCTTC.

In this sample, this clonotype turned up a few times. The rearrangement joins TRBV10-3 to TRBJ1-4, with unresolved D. From germline, CDR1 is ENHRY and CDR2 SYGVKD. CDR3 size: 14 residues. Trimming took off 0 bases at V and 4 bases at J, with 6 bases between the two ends. CDR3 loop: CAISESTINEKLFF. The CDR3, as DNA: TGTGCCATCAGTGAGTCGACTATTAATGAAAAACTGTTTTTT.

This clonotype was seen at least ten times. This chain connects TRBV6-5 to TRBJ2-7, with 8 bases aligning to TRBD1. This CDR3 region has 17 residues. Germline lookup yields CDR1 MNHEY and CDR2 SVGAGI. J was trimmed by 2 bases and V by 2 bases; bases with no gene match: 11. The CDR3 is CASSYAGGKTRTYEQYF. The CDR3 nucleotides read TGTGCCAGCAGTTACGCAGGGGGCAAAACTAGGACCTACGAGCAGTACTTC.

J is TRBJ2-1 and V is TRBV20-1, with D possibly TRBD2 on 6 matching bases. The CDR3 runs 14 residues. V dropped 6 bases and J dropped 5 bases, with 17 bases sitting between them. Germline CDR1 is DFQATT and CDR2 is SNEGSKA (reference sequence). CDR3 bases: TGCAGTGCGACCTACCCGGGAGAGAACAATGAGCAGTTCTTC. As protein: CSATYPGENNEQFF.

The V and J genes are TRBV19 and TRBJ1-6, with a tentative D call TRBD1 (6 bases). The CDR3 runs 16 residues. The ends were cut back, 1 base at V and 6 bases at J, with 13 bases in the middle. Germline CDR1 LNHDA, CDR2 SQIVND (reference sequence). As DNA, the CDR3 is TGTGCCAGTAGTATAGTGGGACATGACGTTAATTCACCCCTCCACTTT. Encoded protein: CASSIVGHDVNSPLHF.

The chain carries TRBV29-1 and TRBJ2-3; 10 bases map to TRBD1. The CDR3 has 14 amino acids. CDR1 and CDR2 from the germline V gene are SQVTM and ANQGSEA. The junction had 6 bases not matched to a gene; V was cut back by 7 bases and J by 2 bases. In DNA form, the CDR3 reads TGCAGCGCCCGACAGGGGGCAAACACAGATACGCAGTATTTT. This codes for CSARQGANTDTQYF.

A few counts support this clonotype. This chain joins TRBV28 and TRBJ2-1; 11 bases match TRBD1. The CDR3 length is 16 residues. V was pared by 6 bases and J by 6 bases, with 10 bases of the junction left unmatched. CDR1 and CDR2 from the germline V gene are MDHEN and SYDVKM. The CDR3 spells CASSRSGTGGFNEQFF. CDR3 bases: TGTGCCAGCAGCCGATCCGGGACAGGGGGTTTCAATGAGCAGTTCTTC.

This chain uses TRBV5-4 with TRBJ1-4; D possibly corresponds to TRBD1 (5 bases). V lost 1 base to trimming and J lost 5 bases, with 9 bases between them. The germline gives CDR1 SGHNT, CDR2 YYREEE (reference sequence). The CDR3 consists of 14 residues. The chain's CDR3 is CASSLPGGNEKLFF. The CDR3 DNA follows: TGTGCCAGCAGCTTGCCGGGGGGAAATGAAAAACTGTTTTTT.

The chain combines TRBV20-1 with TRBJ2-3; D may be TRBD2 (5 bases). V was trimmed by 4 bases and J by 2 bases, leaving 10 bases between them. The CDR3 is 13 residues long. Per the germline V gene, CDR1 is DFQATT and CDR2 is SNEGSKA (reference sequence). CDR3 residues: CSAKRTNTDTQYF. DNA of the CDR3: TGCAGTGCTAAGCGGACCAACACAGATACGCAGTATTTT.

This clonotype was seen a handful of times. The V call is TRBV20-1, the J call TRBJ1-2; 7 bases agree with TRBD1. The CDR3 loop spans 13 amino acids. V lost 5 bases, J lost 7 bases, and 10 bases stayed unmatched. Germline loops: CDR1 DFQATT, CDR2 SNEGSKA (reference sequence). CDR3 DNA sequence: TGCAGTGCTCTGGCAGGGGGGGTAGGTGGCTACACCTTC. Translating gives CSALAGGVGGYTF.

Sample share makes this clonotype medium-sized. The J gene is TRBJ1-1, the V gene TRBV29-1, with TRBD1 matching over 9 bases. With 4 bases clipped from V and 1 base from J, the junction kept 7 bases outside the gene matches. The CDR3 is made up of 15 amino acids. Germline CDR1 reads SQVTM; CDR2 reads ANQGSEA. The CDR3 sequence: CSVVEGDRANTEAFF. CDR3 coding DNA: TGCAGCGTTGTCGAGGGGGACAGGGCGAACACTGAAGCTTTCTTT.

There are a few counts of this clonotype. The rearrangement links TRBV7-2 to TRBJ1-2; no clear D. The V end was cut by 5 bases, the J end by 8 bases, with 9 bases between. The CDR3 has 11 amino acids. Germline lookup yields CDR1 SGHTA and CDR2 FQGNSA. The CDR3 DNA reads TGTGCCAGCAGCCCAATTCTCGGCTACACCTTC. This codes for CASSPILGYTF.

In DNA, the CDR3 is TGTGCCAGCCTAGACAGGTCCGATGAGCAGTTCTTC. This encodes CASLDRSDEQFF. This chain connects TRBV5-4 to TRBJ2-1, with a weak D call TRBD1 (6 bases). The germline gives CDR1 SGHNT, CDR2 YYREEE (reference sequence). V lost 7 bases and J 8 bases, leaving 13 bases between the germline ends. This CDR3 region has 12 residues.

This chain joins TRBV6-5 and TRBJ2-2; D gene uncertain. The CDR3 runs to 14 residues. Trimming removed 6 bases from V and 5 bases from J, with 13 bases in between. CDR1 and CDR2 (germline): MNHEY, SVGAGI. Here the CDR3 DNA reads TGTGCCAGCAGGTCAGACGGTGGGACCGGGGAGCTGTTTTTT. It yields the protein CASRSDGGTGELFF.

Many counts were recorded for this clonotype. The CDR3, as DNA: TGTGCCAGCAGTCCCAGGTGGGCTGGAAACACCATATATTTT. Amino acids: CASSPRWAGNTIYF. The chain recombines TRBV12-3 or TRBV12-4 with TRBJ1-3; no clear D gene. The CDR3 contains 14 residues. V was shortened by 5 bases and J by 2 bases, with 10 bases between the two germline ends.

This clonotype showed up just a few times. V gene TRBV5-4 combines with J gene TRBJ2-2; no reliable D call. This CDR3 contains 13 residues. From germline, CDR1 is SGHNT and CDR2 YYREEE (reference sequence). Trimming removed 0 bases at V and 8 bases at J, with 8 bases between. This CDR3 reads CASSLDYSGELFF. Here the CDR3 DNA reads TGTGCCAGCAGCTTGGATTATTCGGGGGAGCTGTTTTTT.

There are a few counts of this clonotype. The genes are TRBV7-2 and TRBJ1-2; D possibly corresponds to TRBD1 (5 bases). V gave up 6 bases and J gave up 6 bases, with 14 bases separating them. The germline gives CDR1 SGHTA, CDR2 FQGNSA. The CDR3 is 13 amino acids. DNA for the CDR3: TGTGCCAGCAGACGGGACCTTCAAGATGGCTACACCTTC. This codes for CASRRDLQDGYTF.

The chain combines TRBV7-9 with TRBJ2-2, with TRBD2 matching over 10 bases. CDR1 is SEHNR and CDR2 is FQNEAQ in the germline V gene (reference sequence). The length of the CDR3 is 16 residues. The V and J ends lost 3 bases and 4 bases, in that order; junction bases with no gene match: 5. CDR3 loop: CASSFKLAGTTGELFF. The CDR3 region has the DNA TGTGCCAGCAGCTTCAAACTAGCGGGGACCACCGGGGAGCTGTTTTTT. The full variable domain, rest sourced from reference TRBV7-9 and TRBJ2-2, is DTGVSQNPRHKITKRGQNVTFRCDPISEHNRLYWYRQTLGQGPEFLTYFQNEAQLEKSRLLSDRFSAERPKGSFSTLEIQRTEQGDSAMYLCASSFKLAGTTGELFFGEGSRLTVL.

The rearrangement joins TRBV6-1 to TRBJ2-3, with 9 positions matching TRBD2. The CDR3 spans 15 residues. Germline V gene sequence: CDR1 MNHNS, CDR2 SASEGT. V lost 5 bases to trimming and J lost 0 bases; unmatched junction nucleotides: 3. For the CDR3, the DNA is TGTGCCAGCAGTCGCGGGGGGGAAAGCACAGATACGCAGTATTTT. This sequence encodes CASSRGGESTDTQYF.

This clonotype was counted between two and nine times. This chain uses TRBV6-5 with TRBJ1-4, with D possibly matching TRBD1 (6 bases). With 6 bases removed from V and 4 bases from J, the gap between germline ends came to 12 bases. The CDR3 covers 14 residues. Per germline, CDR1 MNHEY and CDR2 SVGAGI. The CDR3 spells CASRPDRFNEKLFF. CDR3 bases: TGTGCCAGCAGACCAGACAGGTTTAATGAAAAACTGTTTTTT.

This clonotype occurred a few times. The V gene is TRBV19, the J gene TRBJ1-1, with 8 bases that match TRBD1. CDR1 and CDR2 from the germline V gene are LNHDA and SQIVND (reference sequence). V gave up 3 bases and J gave up 1 base; unmatched junction bases: 4. This CDR3 is 15 amino acids long. The CDR3 spells CASSIPGQGNTEAFF. The CDR3 DNA reads as TGTGCCAGTAGTATTCCAGGACAGGGGAACACTGAAGCTTTCTTT.